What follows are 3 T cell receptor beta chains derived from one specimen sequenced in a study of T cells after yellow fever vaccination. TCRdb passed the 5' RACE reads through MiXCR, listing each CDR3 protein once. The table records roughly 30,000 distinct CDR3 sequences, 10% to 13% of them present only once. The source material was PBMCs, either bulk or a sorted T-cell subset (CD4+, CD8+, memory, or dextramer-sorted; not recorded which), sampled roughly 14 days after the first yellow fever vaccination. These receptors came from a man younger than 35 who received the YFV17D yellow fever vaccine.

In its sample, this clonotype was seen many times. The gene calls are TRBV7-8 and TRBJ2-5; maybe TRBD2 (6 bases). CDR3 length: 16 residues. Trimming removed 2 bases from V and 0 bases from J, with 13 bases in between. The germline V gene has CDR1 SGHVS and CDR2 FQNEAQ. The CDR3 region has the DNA TGTGCCAGCAGCTTACACCGGGGGATTAACCAAGAGACCCAGTACTTC. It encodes CASSLHRGINQETQYF.

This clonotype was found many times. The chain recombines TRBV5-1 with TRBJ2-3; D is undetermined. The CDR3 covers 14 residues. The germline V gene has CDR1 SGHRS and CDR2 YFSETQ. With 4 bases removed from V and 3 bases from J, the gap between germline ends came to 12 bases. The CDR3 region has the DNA TGCGCCAGCAGCGGGAACCGCGTGACAGATACGCAGTATTTT. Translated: CASSGNRVTDTQYF.

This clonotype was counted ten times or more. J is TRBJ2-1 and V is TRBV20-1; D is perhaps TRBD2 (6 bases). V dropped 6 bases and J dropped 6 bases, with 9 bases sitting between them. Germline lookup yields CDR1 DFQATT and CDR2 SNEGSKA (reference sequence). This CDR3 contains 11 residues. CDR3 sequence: CSAGGINEQFF. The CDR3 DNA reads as TGCAGTGCCGGAGGGATCAATGAGCAGTTCTTC.